What follows are 30 T cell receptor beta chains derived from one specimen sequenced in a study of blood T cell repertoires in COVID-19 (dated by TCRdb to 2018 to 2021). Library generation was performed with the immunoSEQ multiplex PCR assay. TCRdb obtained this table from immuneACCESS and retained in-frame rearrangements with V and J assigned. These tables miss some clones; where compared with another copy, unresolved V genes account for less than half of the shortfall, and the remainder is unexplained. Recorded for this sample are 160,000 or so clones; roughly 93% of them occurred a single time. The ten largest clones represent roughly 2.1% of the sample. The sequenced material came from peripheral blood. All receptors derive from a man between 18 and 29 years old with acute or convalescent COVID-19.

This clone was detected only once. The chain links TRBV7-9 to TRBJ2-3; 9 bases fit TRBD2. The CDR3 sequence is 17 residues long. V lost 3 bases, J lost 3 bases, and 10 bases stayed unmatched. Germline V lookup: CDR1 SEHNR, CDR2 FQNEAQ (reference sequence). The CDR3 nucleotides read TGTGCCAGCAGCTTGGGTAGCGGGAGACTCGTTACAGATACGCAGTATTTT. It translates to CASSLGSGRLVTDTQYF. Supplemented by reference TRBV7-9 and TRBJ2-3, the full variable domain reads DTGVSQNPRHKITKRGQNVTFRCDPISEHNRLYWYRQTLGQGPEFLTYFQNEAQLEKSRLLSDRFSAERPKGSFSTLEIQRTEQGDSAMYLCASSLGSGRLVTDTQYFGPGTRLTVL.

The chain employs TRBV30 and TRBJ1-5; 8 bases map to TRBD1. The V and J ends lost 3 bases and 5 bases, in that order; junction bases with no gene match: 9. Germline V CDR1 and CDR2: GTSNPN, SVGIG (reference sequence). There are 15 residues in the CDR3. CDR3 loop: CAWSLNSGGYQPQHF. In DNA form, the CDR3 reads TGTGCCTGGAGCCTAAATTCAGGGGGCTATCAGCCCCAGCATTTT.

The chain links TRBV19 to TRBJ2-7; 8 bases match TRBD2. The trim removed 0 bases at V and 2 bases at J, leaving 3 bases unmatched. Looked up from germline, CDR1 is LNHDA and CDR2 is SQIVND (reference sequence). This CDR3 is built from 15 residues. CDR3 nucleotide sequence: TGTGCCAGTAGTATAGACGTAGCGGGGACCTACGAGCAGTACTTC. Translated, it gives CASSIDVAGTYEQYF. Variable domain in full (rest from reference TRBV19 and TRBJ2-7): DGGITQSPKYLFRKEGQNVTLSCEQNLNHDAMYWYRQDPGQGLRLIYYSQIVNDFQKGDIAEGYSVSREKKESFPLTVTSAQKNPTAFYLCASSIDVAGTYEQYFGPGTRLTVT.

V usage is TRBV12-3 or TRBV12-4 and J usage is TRBJ2-2; D gene ambiguous. Trimming removed 1 base at V and 7 bases at J, with 7 bases between. This CDR3 is built from 13 residues. CDR3 DNA sequence: TGTGCCAGCAGTTTAGGAGTGATCGGGGAGCTGTTTTTT. This gives the protein CASSLGVIGELFF.

The V gene is TRBV18, the J gene TRBJ2-2; 13 nucleotides line up with TRBD2. Germline CDR1 KGHSH, CDR2 LQKENI. After removal of 4 bases from V and 5 bases from J, the junction contained 4 bases not matched to a gene. The CDR3 has 16 residues. CDR3 residues: CASSRGLAGDTGELFF. Here the CDR3 DNA reads TGTGCCAGCTCACGAGGACTAGCGGGGGATACCGGGGAGCTGTTTTTT.

The gene calls are TRBV19 and TRBJ2-3; possibly TRBD1 for D (6 bases). Trimming stripped 5 bases from V and 0 bases from J, with 15 bases between. CDR3 length: 16 residues. CDR1 and CDR2 from the germline V gene are LNHDA and SQIVND (reference sequence). In nucleotides, the CDR3 is TGTGCCAGTAGTCTTAGGACAGCCCCTAGCACAGATACGCAGTATTTT. The encoded protein is CASSLRTAPSTDTQYF.

This chain joins TRBV14 and TRBJ1-2; the D is unclear. The CDR3 spans 14 residues. Germline CDR1 and CDR2: SGHDN and FVKESK. Trimming took 1 base from V and 3 from J, leaving 9 bases between them. This chain's CDR3 is CASSQVPMDYGYTF. The CDR3 region has the DNA TGTGCCAGCAGCCAAGTTCCTATGGACTATGGCTACACCTTC.

The rearrangement uses TRBV14 and TRBJ1-2, with D perhaps TRBD1 (6 bases). The V gene's germline CDR1 is SGHDN and CDR2 FVKESK. There are 13 residues in the CDR3. Between the trimmed V and J ends, which lost 3 bases and 5 bases, there was a span of 10 bases. CDR3 amino acids: CASSHGGPYGYTF. CDR3 nucleotide sequence: TGTGCCAGCAGCCACGGGGGGCCTTATGGCTACACCTTC.

The chain carries TRBV2 and TRBJ2-7, with 7 positions matching TRBD2. The V segment lost 7 bases and the J segment 1 base; nucleotides outside the gene matches: 7. Germline CDR1 and CDR2: SNHLY and FYNNEI. The CDR3 spans 14 residues. The CDR3 here is CASTSRGVSYEQYF. The CDR3 DNA reads TGTGCCAGCACCTCACGGGGGGTATCCTACGAGCAGTACTTC.

The CDR3 sequence: CASRRTSGLYNEQFF. Here the CDR3 DNA reads TGCGCCAGCAGACGGACTAGCGGCCTCTACAATGAGCAGTTCTTC. The chain recombines TRBV5-1 with TRBJ2-1; the match to TRBD2 covers 10 bases. CDR1 is SGHRS, CDR2 YFSETQ, per germline. This CDR3 is 15 amino acids long. V trimming: 5 bases; J trimming: 3 bases; junction bases outside the gene matches: 5.

The chain links TRBV10-2 to TRBJ1-1; 9 nucleotides align to TRBD1. V was pared by 4 bases and J by 2 bases, with 5 bases of the junction left unmatched. Per germline, CDR1 WSHSY and CDR2 SAAADI. CDR3 length equals 15 residues. The CDR3 is CASSGRTGVNTEAFF. DNA for the CDR3: TGCGCCAGCAGTGGCCGGACAGGGGTTAACACTGAAGCTTTCTTT.

The chain recombines TRBV6-2 or TRBV6-3 with TRBJ1-1; 9 bases match TRBD1. There are 16 residues in the CDR3. After removal of 2 bases from V and 0 bases from J, the junction contained 4 bases not matched to a gene. Germline lookup yields CDR1 MNHEY and CDR2 SVGEGT. The CDR3 spells CASSYGTGLLNTEAFF. The CDR3, as DNA: TGTGCCAGCAGTTACGGGACAGGGCTTTTGAACACTGAAGCTTTCTTT.

This chain links TRBV4-1 with TRBJ2-1, with TRBD1 matching 8 bases. Germline assignment: CDR1 MGHRA and CDR2 YSYEKL. This CDR3 contains 16 residues. With V trimmed by 5 bases and J by 8 bases, 14 bases remained unmatched. CDR3 loop: CASSTPPRPGGDEQFF. The DNA for the CDR3 is TGCGCCAGCAGCACACCACCAAGACCAGGGGGCGATGAGCAGTTCTTC.

Written as DNA, the CDR3 is TGTGCCAGCAGCTTGCGGGGATACAATTCACCCCTCCACTTT. Protein product: CASSLRGYNSPLHF. This rearrangement joins TRBV5-4 to TRBJ1-6, with D unclear. Trimming cost V 1 base and J 7 bases, with 9 bases left between them. Germline V gives CDR1 SGHNT, CDR2 YYREEE (reference sequence). The CDR3 loop spans 14 amino acids.

This chain joins TRBV30 and TRBJ1-5, with D unclear. The length of the CDR3 is 16 residues. In germline, CDR1 is GTSNPN, CDR2 SVGIG (reference sequence). V was cut by 1 base and J by 0 bases, with 13 bases left in between. DNA for the CDR3: TGTGCCTGGAGTGGAGGCAGTAAGAATAGCAATCAGCCCCAGCATTTT. As protein: CAWSGGSKNSNQPQHF.

This clone was counted a single time. The J gene is TRBJ1-2, the V gene TRBV7-2; D is undetermined. CDR3 length: 11 residues. The germline V and J ends were trimmed by 4 bases and 8 bases, with 8 bases remaining between them. Germline loops: CDR1 SGHTA, CDR2 FQGNSA. The CDR3 region has the DNA TGTGCCAGCAGCTATTCTATGGGCTACACCTTC. Translated: CASSYSMGYTF.

V gene TRBV6-6 combines with J gene TRBJ1-1, with 7 bases that match TRBD1. V shed 5 bases, J shed 0 bases, and the junction held 15 bases outside the gene matches. The CDR3 runs 18 residues. Germline V gives CDR1 MNHNY, CDR2 SVGAGI (reference sequence). DNA for the CDR3: TGTGCCAGCAGTCCACGGACAGGACTATCGCTCATGAACACTGAAGCTTTCTTT. It codes for CASSPRTGLSLMNTEAFF.

This chain links TRBV19 with TRBJ1-1; the D gene is possibly TRBD1 (6 bases). Trimming stripped 2 bases from V and 7 bases from J, with 17 bases between. Germline lookup yields CDR1 LNHDA and CDR2 SQIVND (reference sequence). The CDR3 totals 15 residues. The CDR3: CASSILSRDTIEAFF. The CDR3 nucleotides read TGTGCCAGTAGTATATTATCACGGGACACCATTGAAGCTTTCTTT.

A note on this clone: At the DNA level, this CDR3 is encoded by other sequences in the same sample as well. The genes are TRBV3-1 (or the pseudogene TRBV3-2) and TRBJ1-3; no clear D gene. The CDR3 runs to 15 residues. The V and J ends lost 1 base and 1 base respectively, with 8 bases between them. Germline V gene lookup returns CDR1 LGHDT and CDR2 YNNKEL (reference sequence). The DNA of the CDR3 is TGTGCCAGCAGCCAAGGAGGGAGTTCTGGAAACACCATATATTTT. Encoded protein: CASSQGGSSGNTIYF.

This chain connects TRBV20-1 to TRBJ1-2; TRBD1 matches 8 bases. Germline lookup yields CDR1 DFQATT and CDR2 SNEGSKA (reference sequence). CDR3 length equals 10 residues. Trimming at V came to 7 bases and at J to 8 bases, leaving 3 bases not matched to a gene. The CDR3 protein is CSDRGEGYTF. The DNA of the CDR3 is TGCAGTGACAGGGGGGAGGGCTACACCTTC.

To note about this clone: It may be a read error: a sequence one base away is much more abundant. The V gene is TRBV6-1, the J gene TRBJ1-6, with D tentatively TRBD1 (6 bases). This CDR3 contains 13 residues. Trimming took 3 bases from V and 7 from J, leaving 7 bases between them. Germline lookup yields CDR1 MNHNS and CDR2 SASEGT. The CDR3 reads CASSDRGNSPLHF. The CDR3 DNA is TGTGCCAGCAGTGACAGGGGCAATTCACCCCTCCACTTT.

The V and J genes are TRBV7-8 and TRBJ1-5; TRBD1 might be the D (5 bases). The V and J ends lost 5 bases and 2 bases respectively, with 10 bases between them. Per germline, CDR1 SGHVS and CDR2 FQNEAQ. The CDR3 has 14 residues. The CDR3, as DNA: TGTGCCAGCAGCACCAGGGAGGGCAATCAGCCCCAGCATTTT. The encoded protein is CASSTREGNQPQHF.

The V gene is TRBV6-6, the J gene TRBJ2-1, with 9 bases aligning to TRBD2. V shed 5 bases, J shed 0 bases, and the junction held 8 bases outside the gene matches. Looked up from germline, CDR1 is MNHNY and CDR2 is SVGAGI (reference sequence). The CDR3 is made up of 17 amino acids. This CDR3 is CASSRQRLAASYNEQFF. The CDR3 DNA sequence: TGTGCCAGCAGTCGACAAAGACTAGCGGCCTCCTACAATGAGCAGTTCTTC.

The chain has TRBV6-1 and TRBJ1-2; 7 bases line up with TRBD1. With V trimmed by 3 bases and J by 2 bases, 3 bases remained unmatched. Germline V gene sequence: CDR1 MNHNS, CDR2 SASEGT. CDR3 size: 14 residues. Here the CDR3 DNA reads TGTGCCAGCAGTGAGAGGGGGCCAAACTATGGCTACACCTTC. It specifies CASSERGPNYGYTF.

The chain combines TRBV6-5 with TRBJ1-1; 9 nucleotides align to TRBD1. The V and J ends lost 2 bases and 4 bases, in that order; junction bases with no gene match: 5. Germline values: CDR1 MNHEY, CDR2 SVGAGI. The CDR3 runs 15 residues. Here the CDR3 reads CASSYLGTGSTEAFF. In DNA form, the CDR3 reads TGTGCCAGCAGTTACCTCGGGACAGGGTCCACTGAAGCTTTCTTT.

The chain has TRBV12-5 and TRBJ1-3; 9 nucleotides match TRBD1. This CDR3 contains 22 residues. Trimming cost V 0 bases and J 4 bases; bases outside gene matches: 22. The germline V gene has CDR1 LGHNT and CDR2 FRNRAP. The DNA of the CDR3 is TGTGCTAGTGGTTTGGTAATGAGGGGGACAGGGTTCATAACTTTCCCCGGAAACACCATATATTTT. It encodes CASGLVMRGTGFITFPGNTIYF.

The chain employs TRBV5-1 and TRBJ1-6, with 7 bases lining up with TRBD1. After removal of 2 bases from V and 7 bases from J, the junction contained 12 bases not matched to a gene. This CDR3 spans 17 amino acids. Looked up from germline, CDR1 is SGHRS and CDR2 is YFSETQ. CDR3 nucleotides: TGCGCCAGCAGCTTCGGGACAGTCCAAACCAGCAATTCACCCCTCCACTTT. As protein: CASSFGTVQTSNSPLHF.

This chain connects TRBV25-1 to TRBJ1-6; no definite D call. Looked up from germline, CDR1 is MGHDK and CDR2 is SYGVNS. V dropped 3 bases and J dropped 5 bases, with 8 bases sitting between them. The CDR3 loop spans 14 amino acids. This CDR3 reads CASSDATNNSPLHF. The CDR3 bases are TGTGCCAGCAGTGATGCAACTAATAATTCACCCCTCCACTTT.

This rearrangement joins TRBV6-5 to TRBJ2-5; tentatively, D is TRBD1 (5 bases). V was pared by 4 bases and J by 7 bases, with 16 bases between. The CDR3 has 14 amino acids. Germline V gene sequence: CDR1 MNHEY, CDR2 SVGAGI. The CDR3 DNA sequence: TGTGCCAGCAGTTTCCCCCAGGGAACCGGGACCCAGTACTTC. This gives the protein CASSFPQGTGTQYF.

V and J are TRBV19 and TRBJ1-5; D possibly corresponds to TRBD1 (6 bases). The CDR3 loop spans 17 amino acids. In germline, CDR1 is LNHDA, CDR2 SQIVND (reference sequence). V lost 5 bases to trimming and J lost 5 bases, with 22 bases between them. CDR3 sequence reads: CASSLGGALSGDQPQHF. CDR3 DNA sequence: TGTGCCAGTAGTCTCGGGGGGGCGTTAAGCGGCGATCAGCCCCAGCATTTT.